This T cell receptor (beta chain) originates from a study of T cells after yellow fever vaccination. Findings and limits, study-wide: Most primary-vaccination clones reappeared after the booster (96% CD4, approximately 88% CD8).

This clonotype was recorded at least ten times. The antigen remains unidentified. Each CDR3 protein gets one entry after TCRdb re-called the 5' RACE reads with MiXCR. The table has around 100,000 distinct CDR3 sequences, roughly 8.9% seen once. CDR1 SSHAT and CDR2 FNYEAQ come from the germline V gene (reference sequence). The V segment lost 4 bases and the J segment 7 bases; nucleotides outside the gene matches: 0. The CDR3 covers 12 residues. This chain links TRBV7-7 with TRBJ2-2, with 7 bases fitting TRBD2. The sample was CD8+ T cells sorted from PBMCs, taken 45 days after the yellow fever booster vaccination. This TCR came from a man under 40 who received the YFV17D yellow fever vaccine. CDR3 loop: CASSWEGGELFF. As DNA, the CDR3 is TGTGCCAGCAGCTGGGAGGGCGGGGAGCTGTTTTTT.